Listed below are T cell receptor beta chains from one sample, sequenced in a study of T-cell reconstitution after alpha-beta-depleted transplantation in children. TCRdb redid the calling of the PCR reads with MiXCR, one entry per CDR3 protein. Found here are about 360,000 distinct CDR3 sequences, about an eighth of them singletons; the top ten hold around 4.5%. The sample was PBMCs, taken from the stem cell graft. These receptors came from a human donor who donated a stem cell graft to a child with Fanconi anemia. Both conserved end residues are part of each CDR3. A D gene is named only where the DNA matches it firmly. Clone size is given for some rows only: seen once, a few or many times, or a class if the clone is expanded.

D	V	J	size	DNA	CDR3
NA	TRBV20-1	TRBJ1-6	many	TGCAGTGCTAGAGTTATTGAGGGCTGGTATTCACCCCTCCACTTT	CSARVIEGWYSPLHF
TRBD1	TRBV30	TRBJ2-3	NA	TGTGCCTGGAGTAAAGGACAGGGGAGCACAGATACGCAGTATTTT	CAWSKGQGSTDTQYF
TRBD1	TRBV5-1	TRBJ1-1	many	TGCGCCAGCGGGGGACAGGATGCTGAAGCTTTCTTT	CASGGQDAEAFF
NA	TRBV4-2	TRBJ2-5	NA	TGTGCCAGCAGCACCGGGGGGACAGAAGAGACCCAGTACTTC	CASSTGGTEETQYF
TRBD2	TRBV24-1	TRBJ2-1	NA	TGTGCCACCAGTGACCCCAACCTGGGACTAAATGAGCAGTTCTTC	CATSDPNLGLNEQFF
NA	TRBV5-1	TRBJ2-1	many	TGCGCCAGCAGCTACCAAAACCAACACAATGAGCAGTTCTTC	CASSYQNQHNEQFF
NA	TRBV7-2	TRBJ2-3	NA	TGTGCCAGCAGCTCAGCGTTCGGGGATACGCAGTATTTT	CASSSAFGDTQYF
NA	TRBV20-1	TRBJ1-1	few	TGCAGTGCTAGAGATTGGGGCAGTCGGAACACTGAAGCTTTCTTT	CSARDWGSRNTEAFF
NA	TRBV6-5	TRBJ2-1	many	TGTGCCAGCAGTTACGAGGCTAATCATGAGCAGTTCTTC	CASSYEANHEQFF
NA	TRBV10-3	TRBJ1-1	few	TGTGCCGTACGACTACAACCCTTGAACACTGAAGCTTTCTTT	CAVRLQPLNTEAFF